A single TCR beta chain is shown here with its context. PCR was performed a second time for about 7 to 12 cycles using a sample-barcoded 5' primer and a J-beta primer mix. Unique molecular identifiers of 12 random nucleotides labeled each cDNA. Sequencing of every sample gave 3 million or more CDR3-containing paired-end reads. Using its own MiXCR run on the 5' RACE reads, TCRdb lists one record per CDR3 protein. Among roughly 730,000 distinct CDR3 sequences listed, more than 50% were seen once. V lost 6 bases and J lost 0, with 8 bases in between. Per germline, CDR1 SNHLY and CDR2 FYNNEI. The length of the CDR3 is 13 residues. The data were obtained in a study of blood T cells in healthy people across ages.

V gene TRBV2 combines with J gene TRBJ2-5; D gene ambiguous. Sequencing used blood. The sequence was obtained from a man in his forties in good health. The CDR3 loop reads CASRVGYQETQYF. CDR3 DNA sequence: TGTGCCAGCAGGGTAGGGTACCAAGAGACCCAGTACTTC.